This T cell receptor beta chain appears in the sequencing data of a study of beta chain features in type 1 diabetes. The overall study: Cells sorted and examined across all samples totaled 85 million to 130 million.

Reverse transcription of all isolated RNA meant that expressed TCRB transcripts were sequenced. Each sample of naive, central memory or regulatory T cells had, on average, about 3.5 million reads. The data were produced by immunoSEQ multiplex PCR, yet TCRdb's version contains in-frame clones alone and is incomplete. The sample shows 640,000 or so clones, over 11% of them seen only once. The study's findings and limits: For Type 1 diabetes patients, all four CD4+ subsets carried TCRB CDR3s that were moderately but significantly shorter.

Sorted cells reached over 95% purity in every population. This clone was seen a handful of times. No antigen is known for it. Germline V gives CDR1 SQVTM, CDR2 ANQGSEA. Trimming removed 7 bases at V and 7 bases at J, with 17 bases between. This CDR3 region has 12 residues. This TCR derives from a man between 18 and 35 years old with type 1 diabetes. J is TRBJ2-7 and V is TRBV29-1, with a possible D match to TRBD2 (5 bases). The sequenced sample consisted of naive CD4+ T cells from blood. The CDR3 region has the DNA TGCAGCGATAGGACTGGGTGTGTGGAGCAGTACTTC. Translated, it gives CSDRTGCVEQYF.